Listed here is a single T cell receptor (beta chain). The antigen is not known. This specimen belongs to a study of T cell repertoires in aging, cancer and after chemotherapy. Study background: About 9.1 million TCR reads were in the whole dataset. Study-wide results and caveats: Untreated cancer patients had significantly lower blood TCR diversity than age-matched healthy donors.

Peripheral blood genomic DNA, not sorted cells or RNA, was the template. A mixed TRB-A/B primer pool amplified rearranged TRB by multiplex touch-down PCR. TCRdb re-called the multiplex PCR reads with MiXCR, one entry per CDR3 protein. The sample records 850 to 950 distinct CDR3 sequences, roughly 63% being singletons. V was cut by 0 bases and J by 3 bases, with 10 bases left in between. CDR3 size: 15 residues. Germline V lookup: CDR1 SEHNR, CDR2 FQNEAQ (reference sequence). This chain links TRBV7-9 with TRBJ2-3, with D perhaps matching TRBD1 (6 bases). The sequence was collected from a human donor with a solid tumor. Sequencing used blood. CDR3 in DNA: TGTGCCAGCAGCTTAGCGGGGGCCTTAACAGATACGCAGTATTTT. This encodes CASSLAGALTDTQYF.